This T cell receptor beta chain is from a study of spatial heterogeneity in lung cancer. Trimming removed 8 bases from V and 9 bases from J; junction bases left unmatched: 7. Germline CDR1 reads MDHEN; CDR2 reads SYDVKM. The CDR3 is made up of 13 amino acids. Study results and caveats: Counts of expanded alpha and beta TCRs within tumors tracked the tumor nonsynonymous mutation count. Counts of ubiquitous and regional expanded TCRs tracked ubiquitous and regional nonsynonymous mutations, respectively. Of tumor T cells, an estimated coverage of around 7% was reached for alpha chains and 13% for beta chains.

This clonotype was picked up many times. Antigen: not known. Carried by each TCR cDNA molecule was a unique molecular identifier. In TCRdb, the 5' RACE reads were re-called with MiXCR into one record per CDR3 protein. The data show around 95,000 distinct CDR3 sequences, with 4.4% seen just once and approximately 21% held by the top ten. The time point is: sample taken at primary tumor resection. Unsorted tumor, nontumor lung tissue or cryopreserved PBMC supplied the whole RNA. The sample in question was lung tumor tissue, obtained at surgery. The J gene is TRBJ2-1, the V gene TRBV28, with 10 nucleotides matching TRBD2. The receptor comes from a male donor with early-stage non-small cell lung cancer. The chain's CDR3 is CASQSGRAAEQFF. The CDR3 nucleotides are TGTGCCAGCCAGAGCGGGAGGGCCGCTGAGCAGTTCTTC.